This T cell receptor (beta chain) emerged from a study of radiotherapy plus CTLA-4 blockade in lung cancer. The germline V and J ends were trimmed by 2 bases and 5 bases, with 9 bases remaining between them. The CDR3 is 14 amino acids. CDR1 is SEHNR, CDR2 FQNEAQ, per germline (reference sequence). This clone was counted only a few times. The method was immunoSEQ multiplex PCR; TCRdb's version includes in-frame clones alone and lacks a portion of them. The table shows roughly 120,000 clones, with just under 80% occurring only once. The genes are TRBV7-9 and TRBJ2-2, with a weak D call TRBD2 (5 bases). The sequenced sample was peripheral blood, obtained from a patient treated with radiotherapy plus ipilimumab. The TCR sequence derives from a human donor with non-small cell lung cancer who had a partial response to radiotherapy plus ipilimumab. In DNA, the CDR3 is TGTGCCAGCAGCTTACTGTCGGGGACCGGGGAGCTGTTTTTT. It specifies CASSLLSGTGELFF.